The TCR beta chain under discussion was sequenced for a study of T cell responses to AZD1222 COVID-19 vaccine. Regarding the study as a whole: No day 14 peak samples; only post-peak repertoires were characterized. Among vaccine-associated CD4 TCRs, coverage spanned spike, with dominance at 160-218 and 743-854. Only a handful of individuals given AZD1222 were seropositive at baseline. The sample set comprised mostly white British donors with more females, and clonal diversity was possibly underestimated.

CDR1 is LNHNV and CDR2 is YYDKDF in the germline V gene (reference sequence). This CDR3 comprises 15 residues. V lost 0 bases, J lost 0 bases, and 5 bases lay in between. Clones were read by immunoSEQ multiplex PCR, and TCRdb kept only the in-frame ones, dropping some. The data show approximately 150,000 clones, 75% to 95% seen once. As regards this clone: As yet, its antigen is unknown.

The chain uses TRBV15 and TRBJ1-4, with D unclear. The receptor's source is an adult who received the MenACWY meningococcal vaccine as a control. The sample consisted of peripheral blood, taken 28 days after the second dose of the MenACWY control vaccine. CDR3 coding DNA: TGTGCCACCAGCAGAGAAGTATCAACTAATGAAAAACTGTTTTTT. Translated: CATSREVSTNEKLFF. Full variable domain (remainder filled in from reference TRBV15 and TRBJ1-4): DAMVIQNPRYQVTQFGKPVTLSCSQTLNHNVMYWYQQKSSQAPKLLFHYYDKDFNNEADTPDNFQSRRPNTSFCFLDIRSPGLGDTAMYLCATSREVSTNEKLFFGSGTQLSVL.